The 14 T cell receptor beta chains presented below share a single source sample, sequenced in a study of T-cell reconstitution after alpha-beta-depleted transplantation in children. This sample's TCRbeta library carried unique molecular identifier barcodes. MiXCR, applied by TCRdb to the PCR reads, yields one record per CDR3 protein. The table has about 690,000 distinct CDR3 sequences, roughly 17% seen once. The starting material was PBMCs from the stem cell graft donor, obtained from the stem cell graft. These receptors all come from a human donor who donated a stem cell graft to a child with acute myeloid leukemia.

The J gene is TRBJ1-5, the V gene TRBV12-3 or TRBV12-4, with D possibly TRBD1 on 5 matching bases. The length of the CDR3 is 15 residues. Trimming cost V 5 bases and J 0 bases, with 11 bases left between them. The CDR3 sequence: CASSMGLYSNQPQHF. CDR3 DNA: TGTGCCAGCAGTATGGGGCTGTATAGCAATCAGCCCCAGCATTTT.

This clonotype came up a few times. The CDR3 spells CASSQDAQWTDTQYF. The CDR3 DNA is TGCGCCAGCAGCCAAGATGCCCAATGGACAGATACGCAGTATTTT. The J gene is TRBJ2-3, the V gene TRBV4-3, with unresolved D. CDR1 is LGHNA and CDR2 is YSLEER in the germline V gene. Trimming left V 0 bases short and J 3 bases short, with 10 bases between. The CDR3 runs 15 residues.

V usage is TRBV11-3 and J usage is TRBJ2-3; 7 nucleotides agree with TRBD2. The CDR3 extends over 14 amino acids. Germline V lookup: CDR1 SGHNT, CDR2 YENEEA. Unmatched junction bases numbered 5, after V lost 3 bases and J lost 5 bases. CDR3 in DNA: TGTGCCAGCAGCTTCCGACTAGCTCTAGATACGCAGTATTTT. Translated: CASSFRLALDTQYF.

Only a few counts were recorded for this clonotype. The chain carries TRBV12-3 or TRBV12-4 and TRBJ2-4; 9 positions agree with TRBD1. The CDR3 totals 14 residues. V lost 7 bases to trimming and J lost 6 bases; unmatched junction nucleotides: 7. The CDR3 DNA reads TGTGCCAGCAACTCGGGACAGGGAATAAACATTCAGTACTTC. Amino acids: CASNSGQGINIQYF.

The V call is TRBV6-1, the J call TRBJ1-6, with unresolved D. V shed 6 bases and J shed 0 bases, with 12 bases lying between them. Germline V gene sequence: CDR1 MNHNS, CDR2 SASEGT. The length of the CDR3 is 16 residues. In DNA form, the CDR3 reads TGTGCCAGCAGCCCCGGTGGGAGCTCCTATAATTCACCCCTCCACTTT. As protein: CASSPGGSSYNSPLHF.

This clonotype was counted at least ten times. The chain is built from TRBV10-3 and TRBJ2-5; D gene uncertain. CDR3 length: 13 residues. V shed 0 bases and J shed 2 bases, with 4 bases lying between them. Germline-derived CDR1 and CDR2 are ENHRY and SYGVKD. The CDR3 loop is CAISESRQETQYF. The DNA of the CDR3 is TGTGCCATCAGTGAGTCACGTCAAGAGACCCAGTACTTC.

This clonotype came up many times. The chain has TRBV25-1 and TRBJ2-1; possible D gene TRBD1, 6 bases. The CDR3 length is 15 residues. Trimming cost V 6 bases and J 7 bases, with 19 bases left between them. CDR1 and CDR2 from the germline V gene are MGHDK and SYGVNS. The CDR3 bases are TGTGCCAGCAGCATGAGGGCAGGGGCGGAAAATGAGCAGTTCTTC. Amino acids: CASSMRAGAENEQFF.

The genes are TRBV2 and TRBJ1-1, with no clear D. This CDR3 has 14 residues. Germline lookup yields CDR1 SNHLY and CDR2 FYNNEI. Trimming cost V 1 base and J 8 bases, with 14 bases left between them. In nucleotides, the CDR3 is TGTGCCAGCAGTGAAGACCGAAGCCCCACCGAAGCTTTCTTT. Translating gives CASSEDRSPTEAFF.

On this clonotype: One junction end does not reproduce the germline sequence, and a read error may be involved. V and J are TRBV5-1 and TRBJ2-1, with 7 bases matching TRBD1. Germline CDR1 is SGHRS and CDR2 is YFSETQ. CDR3 length equals 13 residues. CDR3 nucleotide sequence: TGCGTCAGCAGCGGAACAGGGGAAGATGAGCAGTTCTTC. This gives the protein CVSSGTGEDEQFF. Using reference TRBV5-1 and TRBJ2-1 for the parts outside the CDR3, the full variable domain is KAGVTQTPRYLIKTRGQQVTLSCSPISGHRSVSWYQQTPGQGLQFLFEYFSETQRNKGNFPGRFSGRQFSNSRSEMNVSTLELGDSALYLCVSSGTGEDEQFFGPGTRLTVL.

Ten or more counts support this clonotype. The chain has TRBV20-1 and TRBJ2-2; D not certain. Per germline, CDR1 DFQATT and CDR2 SNEGSKA (reference sequence). The CDR3 is made up of 11 amino acids. CDR3 in amino acids: CSATGTGELFF. As DNA, the CDR3 is TGCAGCGCCACCGGGACCGGGGAGCTGTTTTTT.

Many counts were recorded for this clonotype. The rearrangement links TRBV24-1 to TRBJ2-1; 7 nucleotides align to TRBD1. The CDR3 runs to 16 residues. Germline V gene lookup returns CDR1 KGHDR and CDR2 SFDVKD. Trimming removed 5 bases from V and 2 bases from J; junction bases left unmatched: 8. In DNA form, the CDR3 reads TGTGCCACCAGTGTGGGGACAGCCGGGACCTACAATGAGCAGTTCTTC. Translating gives CATSVGTAGTYNEQFF.

The chain links TRBV20-1 to TRBJ2-5; 8 bases agree with TRBD2. Unmatched junction bases numbered 5, after V lost 0 bases and J lost 2 bases. The CDR3 is made up of 15 amino acids. Germline V gene lookup returns CDR1 DFQATT and CDR2 SNEGSKA (reference sequence). The CDR3 sequence: CSARDFGGEQETQYF. CDR3 coding DNA: TGCAGTGCTAGAGATTTCGGGGGGGAGCAAGAGACCCAGTACTTC.

This clonotype was observed at least ten times. This chain uses TRBV12-3 or TRBV12-4 with TRBJ2-7; D perhaps matches TRBD1 (5 bases). The CDR3 spans 13 residues. The V end was cut by 3 bases, the J end by 5 bases, with 11 bases between. CDR3 in amino acids: CASSFQGINEQYF. For the CDR3, the DNA is TGTGCCAGCAGTTTCCAGGGTATCAACGAGCAGTACTTC.

The table lists this clonotype with many counts. This rearrangement joins TRBV20-1 to TRBJ1-4; 9 bases line up with TRBD1. The CDR3 length is 14 residues. Germline V gene lookup returns CDR1 DFQATT and CDR2 SNEGSKA (reference sequence). J lost 7 bases, V lost 4 bases, and 7 bases had no gene match. The CDR3 coding sequence is TGCAGTGCTATGCCGGGACAGGGACGTGAAAAACTGTTTTTT. Its protein product is CSAMPGQGREKLFF.